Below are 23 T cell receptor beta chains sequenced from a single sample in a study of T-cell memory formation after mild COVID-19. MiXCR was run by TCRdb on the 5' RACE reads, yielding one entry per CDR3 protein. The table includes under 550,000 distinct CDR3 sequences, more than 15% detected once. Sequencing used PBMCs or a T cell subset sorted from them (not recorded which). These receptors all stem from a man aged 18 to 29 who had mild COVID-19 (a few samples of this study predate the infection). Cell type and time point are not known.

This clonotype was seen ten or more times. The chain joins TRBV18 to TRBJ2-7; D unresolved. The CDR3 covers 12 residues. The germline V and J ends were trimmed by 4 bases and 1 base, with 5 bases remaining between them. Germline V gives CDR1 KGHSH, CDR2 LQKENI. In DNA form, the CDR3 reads TGTGCCAGCTCACGCGAATCCTACGAGCAGTACTTC. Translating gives CASSRESYEQYF.

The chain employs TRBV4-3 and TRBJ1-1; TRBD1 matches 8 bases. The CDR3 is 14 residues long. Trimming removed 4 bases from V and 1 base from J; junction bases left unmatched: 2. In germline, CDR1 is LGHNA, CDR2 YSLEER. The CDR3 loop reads CASSRDRRNTEAFF. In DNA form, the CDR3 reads TGCGCCAGCAGCCGGGACAGGAGGAACACTGAAGCTTTCTTT.

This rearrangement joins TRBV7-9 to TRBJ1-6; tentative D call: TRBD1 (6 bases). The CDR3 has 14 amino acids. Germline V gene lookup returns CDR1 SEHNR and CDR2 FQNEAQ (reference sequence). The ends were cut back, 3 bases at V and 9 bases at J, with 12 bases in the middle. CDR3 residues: CASSLTGDGSPLHF. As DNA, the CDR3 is TGTGCCAGCAGCTTGACAGGCGACGGTTCACCCCTCCACTTT. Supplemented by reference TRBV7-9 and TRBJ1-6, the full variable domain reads DTGVSQNPRHKITKRGQNVTFRCDPISEHNRLYWYRQTLGQGPEFLTYFQNEAQLEKSRLLSDRFSAERPKGSFSTLEIQRTEQGDSAMYLCASSLTGDGSPLHFGNGTRLTVT.

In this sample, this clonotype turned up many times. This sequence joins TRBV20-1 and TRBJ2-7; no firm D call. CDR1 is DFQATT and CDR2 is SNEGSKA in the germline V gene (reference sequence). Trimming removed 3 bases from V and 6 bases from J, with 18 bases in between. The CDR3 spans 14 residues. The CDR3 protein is CSARVPGVAREQYF. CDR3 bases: TGCAGTGCTAGGGTTCCCGGTGTGGCCCGCGAGCAGTACTTC.

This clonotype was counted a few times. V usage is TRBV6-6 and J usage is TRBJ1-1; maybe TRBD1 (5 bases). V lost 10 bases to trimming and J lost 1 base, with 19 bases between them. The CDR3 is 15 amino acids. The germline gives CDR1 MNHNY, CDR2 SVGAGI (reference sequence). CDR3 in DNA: TGTGCCACGCGGGCGGCGAACCAGGGGAACACTGAAGCTTTCTTT. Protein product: CATRAANQGNTEAFF.

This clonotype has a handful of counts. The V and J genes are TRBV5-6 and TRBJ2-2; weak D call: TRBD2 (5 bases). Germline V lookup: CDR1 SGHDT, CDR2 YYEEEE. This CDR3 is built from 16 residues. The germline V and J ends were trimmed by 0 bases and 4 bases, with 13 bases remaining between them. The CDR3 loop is CASSLAGGFVTGELFF. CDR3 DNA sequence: TGTGCCAGCAGCTTGGCTGGCGGGTTTGTCACCGGGGAGCTGTTTTTT. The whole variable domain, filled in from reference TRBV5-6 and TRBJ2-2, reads DAGVTQSPTHLIKTRGQQVTLRCSPKSGHDTVSWYQQALGQGPQFIFQYYEEEERQRGNFPDRFSGHQFPNYSSELNVNALLLGDSALYLCASSLAGGFVTGELFFGEGSRLTVL.

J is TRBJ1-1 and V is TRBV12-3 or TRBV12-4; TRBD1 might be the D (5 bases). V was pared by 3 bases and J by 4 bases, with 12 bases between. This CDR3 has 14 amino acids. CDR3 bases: TGTGCCAGCAGTTTTTACCGTGGGACCACTGAAGCTTTCTTT. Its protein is CASSFYRGTTEAFF.

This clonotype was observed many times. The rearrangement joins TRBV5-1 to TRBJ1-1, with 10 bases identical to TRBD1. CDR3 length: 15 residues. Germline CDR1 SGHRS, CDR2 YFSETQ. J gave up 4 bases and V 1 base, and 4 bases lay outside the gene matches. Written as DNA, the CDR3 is TGCGCCAGCAGCTTGTTGGGACAGGGGAGCACTGAAGCTTTCTTT. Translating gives CASSLLGQGSTEAFF.

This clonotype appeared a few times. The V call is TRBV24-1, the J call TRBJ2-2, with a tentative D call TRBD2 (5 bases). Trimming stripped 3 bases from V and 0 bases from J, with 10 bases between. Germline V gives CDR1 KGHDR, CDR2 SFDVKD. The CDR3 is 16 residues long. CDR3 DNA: TGTGCCACCAGTGATCGGGGTTCCGCGAACACCGGGGAGCTGTTTTTT. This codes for CATSDRGSANTGELFF.

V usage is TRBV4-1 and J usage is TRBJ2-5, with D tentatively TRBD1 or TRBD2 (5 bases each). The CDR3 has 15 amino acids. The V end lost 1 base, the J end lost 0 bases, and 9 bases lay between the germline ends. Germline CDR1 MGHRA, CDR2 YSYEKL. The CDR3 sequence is CASSQVGTYQETQYF. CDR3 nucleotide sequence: TGCGCCAGCAGCCAAGTTGGGACGTACCAAGAGACCCAGTACTTC.

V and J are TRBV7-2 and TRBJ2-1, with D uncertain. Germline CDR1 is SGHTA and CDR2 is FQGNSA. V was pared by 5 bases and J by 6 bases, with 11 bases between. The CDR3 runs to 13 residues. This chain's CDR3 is CASSTRWGNEQFF. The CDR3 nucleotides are TGTGCCAGCAGCACCCGCTGGGGCAATGAGCAGTTCTTC.

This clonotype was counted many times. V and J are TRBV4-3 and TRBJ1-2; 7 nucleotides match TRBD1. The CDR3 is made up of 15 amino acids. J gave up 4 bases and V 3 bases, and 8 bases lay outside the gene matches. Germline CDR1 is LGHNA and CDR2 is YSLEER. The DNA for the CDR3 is TGCGCCAGCAGCCAGGAGACTGGGACAGCCTATGGCTACACCTTC. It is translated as CASSQETGTAYGYTF.

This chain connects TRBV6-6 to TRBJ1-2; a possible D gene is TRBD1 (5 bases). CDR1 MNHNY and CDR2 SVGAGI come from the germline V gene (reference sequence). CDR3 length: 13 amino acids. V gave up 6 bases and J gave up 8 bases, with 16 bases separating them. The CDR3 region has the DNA TGTGCCAGCAGCCTGGGACCGGGGCGGGGCTACACCTTC. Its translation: CASSLGPGRGYTF.

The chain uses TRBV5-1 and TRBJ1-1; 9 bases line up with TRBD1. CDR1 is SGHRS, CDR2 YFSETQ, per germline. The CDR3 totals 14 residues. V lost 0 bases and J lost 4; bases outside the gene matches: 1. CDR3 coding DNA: TGCGCCAGCAGCTTGGAGGACAGGGGCACTGAAGCTTTCTTT. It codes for CASSLEDRGTEAFF.

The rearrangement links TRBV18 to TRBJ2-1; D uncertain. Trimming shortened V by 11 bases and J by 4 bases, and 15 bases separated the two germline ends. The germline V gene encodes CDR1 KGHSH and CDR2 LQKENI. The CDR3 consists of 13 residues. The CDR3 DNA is TGTGCCGTTCCAGTCGGGCAGTACAATGAGCAGTTCTTC. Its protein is CAVPVGQYNEQFF.

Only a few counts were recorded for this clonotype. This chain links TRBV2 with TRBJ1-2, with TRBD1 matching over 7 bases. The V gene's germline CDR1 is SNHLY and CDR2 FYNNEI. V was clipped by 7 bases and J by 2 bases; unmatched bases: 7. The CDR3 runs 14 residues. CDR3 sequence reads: CASTKTGPNYGYTF. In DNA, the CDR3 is TGTGCCAGCACAAAGACAGGGCCCAACTATGGCTACACCTTC.

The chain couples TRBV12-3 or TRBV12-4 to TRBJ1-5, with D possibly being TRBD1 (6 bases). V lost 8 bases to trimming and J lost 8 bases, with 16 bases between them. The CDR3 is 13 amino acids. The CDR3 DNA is TGTGCCAGCTCCGGGCAGGGGAGAGAGCCCCAGCATTTT. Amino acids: CASSGQGREPQHF.

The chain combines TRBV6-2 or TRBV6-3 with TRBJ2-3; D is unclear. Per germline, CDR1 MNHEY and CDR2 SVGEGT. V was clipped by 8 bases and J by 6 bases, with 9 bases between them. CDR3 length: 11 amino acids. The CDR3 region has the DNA TGTGCCAGCGTCTACATGGATACGCAGTATTTT. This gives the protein CASVYMDTQYF.

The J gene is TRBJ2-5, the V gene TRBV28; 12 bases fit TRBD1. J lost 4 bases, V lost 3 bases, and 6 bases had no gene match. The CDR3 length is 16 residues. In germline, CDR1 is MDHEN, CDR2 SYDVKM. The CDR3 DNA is TGTGCCAGCAGTTTTTTGGGACAGGGGGCTCCAGAGACCCAGTACTTC. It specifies CASSFLGQGAPETQYF.

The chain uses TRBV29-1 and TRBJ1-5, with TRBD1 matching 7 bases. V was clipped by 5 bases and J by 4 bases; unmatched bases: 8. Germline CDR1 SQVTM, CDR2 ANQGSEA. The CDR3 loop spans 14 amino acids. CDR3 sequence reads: CSVKRQGWNQPQHF. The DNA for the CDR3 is TGCAGCGTTAAAAGACAGGGCTGGAATCAGCCCCAGCATTTT.

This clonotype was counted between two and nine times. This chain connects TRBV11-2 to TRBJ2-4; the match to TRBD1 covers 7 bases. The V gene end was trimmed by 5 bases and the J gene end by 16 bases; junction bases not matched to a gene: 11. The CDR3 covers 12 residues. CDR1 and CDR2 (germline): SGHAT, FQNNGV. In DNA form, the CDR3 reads TGTGCCAGCAGCGCAGGGGGACCACAGCTATACTTC. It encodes CASSAGGPQLYF.

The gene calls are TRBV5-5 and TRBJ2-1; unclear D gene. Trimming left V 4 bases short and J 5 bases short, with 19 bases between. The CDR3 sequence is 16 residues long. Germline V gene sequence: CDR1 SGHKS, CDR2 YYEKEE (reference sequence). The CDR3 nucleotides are TGTGCCAGCAGCCGTCGGGCCTACCCTCCCAACAATGAGCAGTTCTTC. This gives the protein CASSRRAYPPNNEQFF. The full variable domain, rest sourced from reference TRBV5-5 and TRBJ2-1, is DAGVTQSPTHLIKTRGQQVTLRCSPISGHKSVSWYQQVLGQGPQFIFQYYEKEERGRGNFPDRFSARQFPNYSSELNVNALLLGDSALYLCASSRRAYPPNNEQFFGPGTRLTVL.

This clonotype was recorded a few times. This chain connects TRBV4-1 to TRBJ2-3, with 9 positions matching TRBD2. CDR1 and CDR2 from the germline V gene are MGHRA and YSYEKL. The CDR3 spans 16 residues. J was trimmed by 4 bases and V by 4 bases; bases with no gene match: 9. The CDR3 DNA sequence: TGCGCCAGCAGCCCCGGCGGTAGCGGGGGACCAGATACGCAGTATTTT. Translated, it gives CASSPGGSGGPDTQYF.